This is a list of T cell receptor beta chains from one sample in a study of blood T cell repertoires in COVID-19. TCRdb keeps only in-frame clones here, not all; method: immunoSEQ multiplex PCR. The table lists about 220,000 clones, approximately 80% of them singletons. Sequencing used peripheral blood. The receptors stem from a human donor in a cohort sampled during active COVID-19. The CDR3 runs from the conserved cysteine through the conserved F or W.

TRBV14 | CASSHGQGRRRYNEQFF
TRBV9 | CASSAGLMNEKLFF
TRBV27 | CASSLSAGYAQPQHF
TRBV13 | CASSSGPRGNSPLHF
TRBV9 | CASRGPSGGSHF
TRBV28 | CASTLRTATNEKLFF
TRBV4-3 | CASSQDSDILNTEAFF
TRBV29-1 | CSVGTGRGNQPQHF
TRBV27 | CASSFLGRGGYTF
TRBV20-1 | CSASSRESNEQFF
TRBV6-1 | CASSERYGEFF
TRBV28 | CASSLTGGYNEQFF
TRBV10-3 | CAIAGQSGNQPQHF
TRBV9 | CASSAVLASDEQYF
TRBV5-6 | CASSWGTGGSYEQYF
TRBV5-1 | CASGEGQGAPTGELFF
TRBV5-4 | CASSREGARANEKLFF
TRBV25-1 | CASRRETNEKLFF
TRBV28 | CASTPPGLTNSPLHF
TRBV6-1 | CASSEVTGRSEKLFF
TRBV10-1 | CASSTKQGARGPSTEAFF
TRBV6-4 | CASSDPPGLRRNQPQHF
TRBV24-1 | CATSGSGSYEQYF
TRBV10-3 | CAIRQAGGGTDTQYF
TRBV2 | CASSEAPPQGLINYEQYF
TRBV12-3/TRBV12-4 | CASSFGGLEQYF
TRBV20-1 | CSASVLIGTGARETQYF
TRBV4-1 | CASSQVLSTDNSPLHF
TRBV19 | CASSTSGSQGNEQFF
TRBV6-1 | CASSETTGGANVLTF
TRBV28 | CASSPTQGGQETQYF
TRBV11-2 | CASSFDSSYNSPLHF
TRBV3-1/TRBV3-2 | CASSPQKTNTEAFF
TRBV28 | CASSEGGGRADTQYF
TRBV9 | CASSPTGAGANVLTF
TRBV18 | CASSLGTLPSTEAFF
TRBV5-4 | CASSLDSINEQFF
TRBV11-2 | CASSLELDQNGEQFF
TRBV5-1 | CASSLGSGRGTDTQYF
TRBV7-9 | CAGGASDYGYTF
TRBV18 | CASSLGTSGTGELFF
TRBV7-8 | CASSSGSLAGSSYEQYF
TRBV20-1 | CSAREEAKLFF
TRBV19 | CASTNRDRGSGANVLTF
TRBV28 | CASTPPGFYNEQFF
TRBV9 | CASSVSGLAGGGQETQYF
TRBV5-1 | CASSLVGEGYEKLFF
TRBV2 | CASSGQGASEKLFF
TRBV24-1 | CATSDSAGVGELFF
TRBV27 | CASPDSPLHF
TRBV6-5 | CATIGGSLYEQYF
TRBV6-4 | CASSAYRIFSGNTIYF
TRBV6-5 | CASTPGGRTEAFF